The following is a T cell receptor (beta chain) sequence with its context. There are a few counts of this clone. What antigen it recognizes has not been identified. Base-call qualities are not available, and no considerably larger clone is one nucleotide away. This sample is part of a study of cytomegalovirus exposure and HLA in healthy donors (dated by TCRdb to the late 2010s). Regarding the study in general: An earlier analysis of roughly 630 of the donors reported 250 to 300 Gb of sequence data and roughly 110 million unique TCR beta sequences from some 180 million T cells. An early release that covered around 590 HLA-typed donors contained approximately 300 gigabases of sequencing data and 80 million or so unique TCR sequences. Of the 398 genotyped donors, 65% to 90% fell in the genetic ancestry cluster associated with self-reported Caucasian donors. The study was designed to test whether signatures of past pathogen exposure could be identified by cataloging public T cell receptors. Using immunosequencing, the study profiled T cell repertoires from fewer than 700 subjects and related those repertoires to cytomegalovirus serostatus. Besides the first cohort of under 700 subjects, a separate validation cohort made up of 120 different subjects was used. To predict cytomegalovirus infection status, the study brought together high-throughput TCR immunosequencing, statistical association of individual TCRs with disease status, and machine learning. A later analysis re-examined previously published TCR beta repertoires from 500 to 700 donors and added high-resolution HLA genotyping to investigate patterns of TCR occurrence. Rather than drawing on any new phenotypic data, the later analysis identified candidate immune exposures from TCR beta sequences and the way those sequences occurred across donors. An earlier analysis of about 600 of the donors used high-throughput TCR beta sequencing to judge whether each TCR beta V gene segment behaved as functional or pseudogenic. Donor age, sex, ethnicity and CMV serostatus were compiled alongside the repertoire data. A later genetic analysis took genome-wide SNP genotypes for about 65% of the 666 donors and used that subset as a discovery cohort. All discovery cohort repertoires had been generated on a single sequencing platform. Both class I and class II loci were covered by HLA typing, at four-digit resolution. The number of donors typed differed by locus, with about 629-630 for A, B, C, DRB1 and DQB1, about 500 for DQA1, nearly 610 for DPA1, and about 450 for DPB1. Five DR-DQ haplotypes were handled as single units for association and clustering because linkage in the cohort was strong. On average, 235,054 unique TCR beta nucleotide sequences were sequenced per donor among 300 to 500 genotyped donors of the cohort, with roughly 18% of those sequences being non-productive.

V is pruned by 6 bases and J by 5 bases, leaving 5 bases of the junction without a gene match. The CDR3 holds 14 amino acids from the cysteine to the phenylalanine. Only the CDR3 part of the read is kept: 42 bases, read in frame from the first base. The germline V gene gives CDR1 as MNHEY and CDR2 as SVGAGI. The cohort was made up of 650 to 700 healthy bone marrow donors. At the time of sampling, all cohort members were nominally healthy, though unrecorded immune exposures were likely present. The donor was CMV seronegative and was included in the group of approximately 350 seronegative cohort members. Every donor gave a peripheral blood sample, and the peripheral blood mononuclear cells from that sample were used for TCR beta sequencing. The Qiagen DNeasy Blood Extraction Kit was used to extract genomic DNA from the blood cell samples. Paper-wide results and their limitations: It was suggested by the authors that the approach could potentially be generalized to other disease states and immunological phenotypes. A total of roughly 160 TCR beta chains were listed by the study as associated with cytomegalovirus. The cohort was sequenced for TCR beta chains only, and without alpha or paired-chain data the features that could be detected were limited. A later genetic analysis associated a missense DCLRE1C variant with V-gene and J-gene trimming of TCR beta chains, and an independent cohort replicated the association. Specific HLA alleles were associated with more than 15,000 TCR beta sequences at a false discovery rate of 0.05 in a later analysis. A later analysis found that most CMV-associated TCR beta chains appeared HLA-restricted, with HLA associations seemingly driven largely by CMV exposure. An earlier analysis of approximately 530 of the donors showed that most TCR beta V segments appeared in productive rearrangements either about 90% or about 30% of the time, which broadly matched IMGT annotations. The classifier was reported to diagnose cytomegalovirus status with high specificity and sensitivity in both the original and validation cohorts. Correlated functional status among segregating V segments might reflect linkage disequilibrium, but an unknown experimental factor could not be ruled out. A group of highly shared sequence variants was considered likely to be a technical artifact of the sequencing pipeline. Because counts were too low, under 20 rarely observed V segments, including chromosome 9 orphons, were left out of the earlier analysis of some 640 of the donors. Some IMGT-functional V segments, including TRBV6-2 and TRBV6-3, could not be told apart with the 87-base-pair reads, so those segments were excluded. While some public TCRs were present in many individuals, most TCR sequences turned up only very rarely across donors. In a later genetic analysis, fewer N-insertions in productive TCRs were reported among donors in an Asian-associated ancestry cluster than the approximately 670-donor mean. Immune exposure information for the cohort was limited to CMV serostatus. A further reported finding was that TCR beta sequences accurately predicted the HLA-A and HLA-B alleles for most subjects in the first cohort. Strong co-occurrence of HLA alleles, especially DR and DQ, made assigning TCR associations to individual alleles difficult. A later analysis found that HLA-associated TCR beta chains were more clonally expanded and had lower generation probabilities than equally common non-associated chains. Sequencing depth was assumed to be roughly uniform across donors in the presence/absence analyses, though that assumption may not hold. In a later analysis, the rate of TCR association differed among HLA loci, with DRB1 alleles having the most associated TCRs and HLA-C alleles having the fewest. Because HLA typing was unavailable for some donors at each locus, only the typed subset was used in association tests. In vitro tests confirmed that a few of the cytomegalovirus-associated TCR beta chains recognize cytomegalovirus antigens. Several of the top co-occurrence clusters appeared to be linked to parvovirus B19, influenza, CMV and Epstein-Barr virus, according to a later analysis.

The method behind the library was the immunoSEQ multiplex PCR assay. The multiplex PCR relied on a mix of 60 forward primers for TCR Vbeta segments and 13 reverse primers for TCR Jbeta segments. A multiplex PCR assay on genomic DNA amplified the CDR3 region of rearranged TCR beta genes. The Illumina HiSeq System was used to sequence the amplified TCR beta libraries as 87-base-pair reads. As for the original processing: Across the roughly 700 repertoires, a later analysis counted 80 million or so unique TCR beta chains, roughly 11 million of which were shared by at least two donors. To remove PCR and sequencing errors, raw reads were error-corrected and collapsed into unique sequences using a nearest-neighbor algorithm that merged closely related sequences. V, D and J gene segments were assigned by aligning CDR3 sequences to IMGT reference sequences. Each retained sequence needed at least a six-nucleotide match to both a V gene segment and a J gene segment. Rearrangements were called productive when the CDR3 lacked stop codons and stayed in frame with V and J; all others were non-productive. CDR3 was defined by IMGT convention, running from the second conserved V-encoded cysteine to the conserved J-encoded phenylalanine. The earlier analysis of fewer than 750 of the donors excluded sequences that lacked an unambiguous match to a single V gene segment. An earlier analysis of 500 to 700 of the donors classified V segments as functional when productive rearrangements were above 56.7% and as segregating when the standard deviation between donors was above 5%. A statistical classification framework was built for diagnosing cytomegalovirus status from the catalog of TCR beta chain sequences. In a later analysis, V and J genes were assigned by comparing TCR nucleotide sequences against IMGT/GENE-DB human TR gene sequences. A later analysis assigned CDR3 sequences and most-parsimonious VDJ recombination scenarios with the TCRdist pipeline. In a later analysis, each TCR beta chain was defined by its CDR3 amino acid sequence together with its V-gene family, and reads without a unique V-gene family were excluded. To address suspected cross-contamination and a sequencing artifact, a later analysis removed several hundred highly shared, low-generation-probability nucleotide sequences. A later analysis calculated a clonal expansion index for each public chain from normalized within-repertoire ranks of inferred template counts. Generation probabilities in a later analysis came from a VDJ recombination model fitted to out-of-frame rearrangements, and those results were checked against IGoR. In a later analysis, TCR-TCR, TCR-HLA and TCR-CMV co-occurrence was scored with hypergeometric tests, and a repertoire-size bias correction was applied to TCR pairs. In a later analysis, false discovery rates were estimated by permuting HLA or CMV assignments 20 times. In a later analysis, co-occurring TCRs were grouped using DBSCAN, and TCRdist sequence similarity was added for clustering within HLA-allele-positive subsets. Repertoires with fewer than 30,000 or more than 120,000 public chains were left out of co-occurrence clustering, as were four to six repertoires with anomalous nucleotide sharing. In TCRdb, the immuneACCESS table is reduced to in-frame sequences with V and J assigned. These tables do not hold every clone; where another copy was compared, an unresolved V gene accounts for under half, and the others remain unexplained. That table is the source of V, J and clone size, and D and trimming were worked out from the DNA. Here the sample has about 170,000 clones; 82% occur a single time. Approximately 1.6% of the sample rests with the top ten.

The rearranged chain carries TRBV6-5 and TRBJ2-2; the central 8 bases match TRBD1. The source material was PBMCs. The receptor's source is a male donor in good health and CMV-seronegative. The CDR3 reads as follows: CASRRQGLTGELFF. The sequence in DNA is TGTGCCAGCAGAAGACAGGGGTTGACCGGGGAGCTGTTTTTT.